This T cell receptor (beta chain) was identified during a study of Graves' ophthalmopathy and Graves' hyperthyroidism. RNA transcripts served as template for amplifying TCR beta CDR3 sequences. Investigators did first-round RT-PCR with HTBI primers, then second-round multiplex PCR. A single record per CDR3 protein comes from TCRdb applying MiXCR to the multiplex PCR reads. The sample has 600,000 to 700,000 distinct CDR3 sequences, roughly 41% seen once. The V and J ends lost 3 bases and 3 bases respectively, with 9 bases between them. Germline V gene data show CDR1 as SGHAT and CDR2 as FQNNGV. The CDR3 spans 14 residues. Moderate-to-severe activity, with CAS ≥3, NOSPECS ≥4 and duration under 3 months, characterized the donors with ophthalmopathy.

This sequence was found in an adult man with Graves' ophthalmopathy. V usage is TRBV11-2 and J usage is TRBJ2-1, with a weak D call TRBD2 (7 bases). Sequencing was performed on peripheral blood. This CDR3 reads CASSFGGLYNEQFF. The CDR3 DNA is TGTGCCAGCAGCTTCGGGGGGCTCTACAATGAGCAGTTCTTC.